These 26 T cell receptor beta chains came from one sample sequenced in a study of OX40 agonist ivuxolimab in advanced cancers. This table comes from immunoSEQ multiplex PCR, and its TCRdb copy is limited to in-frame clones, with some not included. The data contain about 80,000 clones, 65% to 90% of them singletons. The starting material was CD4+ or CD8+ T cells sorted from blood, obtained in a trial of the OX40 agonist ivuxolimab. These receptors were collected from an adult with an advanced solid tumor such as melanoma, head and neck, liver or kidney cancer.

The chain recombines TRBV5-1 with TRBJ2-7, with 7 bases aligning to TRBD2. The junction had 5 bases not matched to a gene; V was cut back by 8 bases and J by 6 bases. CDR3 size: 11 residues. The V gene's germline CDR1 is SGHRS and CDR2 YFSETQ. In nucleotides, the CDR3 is TGCGCCAGTCGGGGGGTGCTCGAGCAGTACTTC. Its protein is CASRGVLEQYF.

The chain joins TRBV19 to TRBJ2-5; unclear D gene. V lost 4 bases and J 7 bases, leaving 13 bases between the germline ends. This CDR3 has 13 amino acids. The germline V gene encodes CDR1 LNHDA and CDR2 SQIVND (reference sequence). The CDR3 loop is CASSTDRRATQYF. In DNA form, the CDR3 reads TGTGCCAGTAGTACCGACCGCCGTGCGACCCAGTACTTC.

The DNA for the CDR3 is TGTGCCAGCAGCGTAGCAGCGGGGAGCCTCTACGAGCAGTACTTC. Translating it yields CASSVAAGSLYEQYF. The chain couples TRBV9 to TRBJ2-7; 7 positions agree with TRBD2. The V gene end was trimmed by 0 bases and the J gene end by 3 bases; junction bases not matched to a gene: 6. This CDR3 spans 15 amino acids. CDR1 is SGDLS and CDR2 is YYNGEE in the germline V gene.

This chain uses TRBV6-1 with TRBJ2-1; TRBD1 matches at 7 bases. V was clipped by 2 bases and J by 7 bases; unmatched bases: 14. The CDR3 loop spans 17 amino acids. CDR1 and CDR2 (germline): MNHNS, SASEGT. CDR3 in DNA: TGTGCCAGCAGTGAAACAAACCAGGGGGTTTTGAGGAATGAGCAGTTCTTC. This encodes CASSETNQGVLRNEQFF.

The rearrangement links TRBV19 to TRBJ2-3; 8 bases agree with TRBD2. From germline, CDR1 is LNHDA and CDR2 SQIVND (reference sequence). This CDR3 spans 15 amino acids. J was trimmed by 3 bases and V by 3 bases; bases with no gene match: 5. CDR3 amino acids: CASSITGRGTDTQYF. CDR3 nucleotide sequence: TGTGCCAGTAGTATCACCGGGAGGGGAACAGATACGCAGTATTTT.

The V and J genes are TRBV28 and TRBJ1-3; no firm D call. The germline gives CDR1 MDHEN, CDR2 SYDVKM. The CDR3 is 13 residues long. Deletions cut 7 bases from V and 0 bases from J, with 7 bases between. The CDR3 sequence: CASNVPSGNTIYF. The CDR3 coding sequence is TGTGCCAGCAACGTTCCCTCTGGAAACACCATATATTTT. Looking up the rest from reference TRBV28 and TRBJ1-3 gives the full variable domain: DVKVTQSSRYLVKRTGEKVFLECVQDMDHENMFWYRQDPGLGLRLIYFSYDVKMKEKGDIPEGYSVSREKKERFSLILESASTNQTSMYLCASNVPSGNTIYFGEGSWLTVV.

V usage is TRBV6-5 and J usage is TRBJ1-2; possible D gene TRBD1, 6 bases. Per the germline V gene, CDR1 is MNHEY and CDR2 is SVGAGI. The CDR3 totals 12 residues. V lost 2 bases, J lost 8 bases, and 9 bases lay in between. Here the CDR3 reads CASSYLTGGYTF. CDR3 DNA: TGTGCCAGCAGTTACCTGACAGGCGGCTACACCTTC.

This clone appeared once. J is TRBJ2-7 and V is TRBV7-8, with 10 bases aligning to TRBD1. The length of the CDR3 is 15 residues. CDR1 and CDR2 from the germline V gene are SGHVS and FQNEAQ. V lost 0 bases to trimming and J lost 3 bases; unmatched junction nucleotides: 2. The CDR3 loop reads CASSLAGQGHYEQYF. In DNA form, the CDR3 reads TGTGCCAGCAGCTTAGCGGGACAGGGGCACTACGAGCAGTACTTC.

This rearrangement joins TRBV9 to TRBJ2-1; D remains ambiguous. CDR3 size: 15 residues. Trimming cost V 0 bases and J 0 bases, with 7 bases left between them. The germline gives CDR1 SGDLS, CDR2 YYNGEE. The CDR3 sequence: CASSVDADSYNEQFF. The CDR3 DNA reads TGTGCCAGCAGCGTAGATGCCGACTCCTACAATGAGCAGTTCTTC.

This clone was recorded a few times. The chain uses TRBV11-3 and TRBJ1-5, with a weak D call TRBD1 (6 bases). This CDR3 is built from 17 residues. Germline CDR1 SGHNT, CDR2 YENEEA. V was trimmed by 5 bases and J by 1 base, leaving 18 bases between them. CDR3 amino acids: CASSPLLWTVSNQPQHF. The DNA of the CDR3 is TGTGCCAGCAGCCCCTTACTCTGGACAGTCAGCAATCAGCCCCAGCATTTT.

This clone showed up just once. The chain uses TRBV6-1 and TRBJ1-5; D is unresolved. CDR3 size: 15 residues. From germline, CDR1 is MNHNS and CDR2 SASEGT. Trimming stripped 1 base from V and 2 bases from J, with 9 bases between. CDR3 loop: CASSEERSGNQPQHF. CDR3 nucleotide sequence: TGTGCCAGCAGTGAAGAAAGGTCAGGCAATCAGCCCCAGCATTTT.

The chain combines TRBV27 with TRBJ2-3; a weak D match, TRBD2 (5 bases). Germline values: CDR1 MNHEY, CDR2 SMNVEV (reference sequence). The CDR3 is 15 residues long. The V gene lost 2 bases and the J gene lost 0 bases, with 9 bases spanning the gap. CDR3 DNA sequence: TGTGCCAGCAGTTTAAAGGGAGCTAGCACAGATACGCAGTATTTT. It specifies CASSLKGASTDTQYF.

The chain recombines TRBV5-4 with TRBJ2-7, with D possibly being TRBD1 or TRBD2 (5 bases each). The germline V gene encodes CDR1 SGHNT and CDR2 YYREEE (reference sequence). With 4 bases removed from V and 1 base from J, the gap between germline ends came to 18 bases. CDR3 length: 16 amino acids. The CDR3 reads CASSPGAGLGSYEQYF. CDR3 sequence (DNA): TGTGCCAGCAGCCCCGGGGCGGGCCTCGGTTCCTACGAGCAGTACTTC.

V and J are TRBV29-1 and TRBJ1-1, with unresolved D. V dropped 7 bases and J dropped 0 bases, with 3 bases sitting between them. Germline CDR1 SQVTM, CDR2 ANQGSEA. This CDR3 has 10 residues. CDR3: CSALNTEAFF. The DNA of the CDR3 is TGCAGCGCCCTGAACACTGAAGCTTTCTTT.

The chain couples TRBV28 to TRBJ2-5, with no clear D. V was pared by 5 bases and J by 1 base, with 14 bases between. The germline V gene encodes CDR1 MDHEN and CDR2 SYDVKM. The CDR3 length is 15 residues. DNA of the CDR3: TGTGCCAGCAGTACCCGCATGACGGCCCAAGAGACCCAGTACTTC. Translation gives CASSTRMTAQETQYF. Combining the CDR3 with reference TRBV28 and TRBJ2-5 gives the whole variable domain DVKVTQSSRYLVKRTGEKVFLECVQDMDHENMFWYRQDPGLGLRLIYFSYDVKMKEKGDIPEGYSVSREKKERFSLILESASTNQTSMYLCASSTRMTAQETQYFGPGTRLLVL.

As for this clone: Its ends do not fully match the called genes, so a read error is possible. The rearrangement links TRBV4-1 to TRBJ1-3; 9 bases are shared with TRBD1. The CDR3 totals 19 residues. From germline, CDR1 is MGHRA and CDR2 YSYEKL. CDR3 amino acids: CANSPRTGDGRLVGNTIYF. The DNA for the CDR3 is TGCGCCAACAGCCCCCGGACAGGGGACGGGCGTCTGGTGGGAAACACCATATATTTT.

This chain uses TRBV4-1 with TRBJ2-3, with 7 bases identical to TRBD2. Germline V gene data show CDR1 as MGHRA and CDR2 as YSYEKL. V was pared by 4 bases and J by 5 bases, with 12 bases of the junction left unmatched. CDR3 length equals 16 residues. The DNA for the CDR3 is TGCGCCAGCAGCCCTGGGACCCTCCGCGGGGGAGATACGCAGTATTTT. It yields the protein CASSPGTLRGGDTQYF.

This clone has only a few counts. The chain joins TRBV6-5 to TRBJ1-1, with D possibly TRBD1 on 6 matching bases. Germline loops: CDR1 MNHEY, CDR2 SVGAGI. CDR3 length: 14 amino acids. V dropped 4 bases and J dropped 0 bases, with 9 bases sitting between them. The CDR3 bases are TGTGCCAGCAGTTCCGCAGGGGTGAACACTGAAGCTTTCTTT. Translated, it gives CASSSAGVNTEAFF.

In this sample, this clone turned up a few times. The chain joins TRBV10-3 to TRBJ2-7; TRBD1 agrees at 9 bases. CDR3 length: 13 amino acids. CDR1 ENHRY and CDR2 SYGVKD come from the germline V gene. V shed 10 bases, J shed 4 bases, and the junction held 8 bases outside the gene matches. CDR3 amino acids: CASSQGAVYEQYF. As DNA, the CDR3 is TGTGCCAGCTCACAGGGGGCGGTTTACGAGCAGTACTTC.

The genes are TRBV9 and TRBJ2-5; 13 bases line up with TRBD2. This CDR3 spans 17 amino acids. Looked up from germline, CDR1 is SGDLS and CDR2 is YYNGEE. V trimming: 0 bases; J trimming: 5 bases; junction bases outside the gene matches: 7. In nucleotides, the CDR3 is TGTGCCAGCAGCGTAGGCACTAGCGGGGGGGCCGGGGAGACCCAGTACTTC. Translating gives CASSVGTSGGAGETQYF. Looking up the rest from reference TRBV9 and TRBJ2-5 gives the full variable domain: DSGVTQTPKHLITATGQRVTLRCSPRSGDLSVYWYQQSLDQGLQFLIQYYNGEERAKGNILERFSAQQFPDLHSELNLSSLELGDSALYFCASSVGTSGGAGETQYFGPGTRLLVL.

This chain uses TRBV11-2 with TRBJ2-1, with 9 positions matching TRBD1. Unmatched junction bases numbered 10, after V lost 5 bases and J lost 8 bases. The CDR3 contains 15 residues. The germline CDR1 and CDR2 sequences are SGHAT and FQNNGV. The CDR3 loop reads CASSAGTGLSHEQFF. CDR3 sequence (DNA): TGTGCCAGCAGCGCCGGGACAGGGCTCTCCCATGAGCAGTTCTTC.

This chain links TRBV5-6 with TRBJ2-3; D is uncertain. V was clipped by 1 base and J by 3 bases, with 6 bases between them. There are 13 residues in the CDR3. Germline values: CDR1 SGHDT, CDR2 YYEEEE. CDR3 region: CASSLTDTDTQYF. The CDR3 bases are TGTGCCAGCAGCTTGACAGATACAGATACGCAGTATTTT.

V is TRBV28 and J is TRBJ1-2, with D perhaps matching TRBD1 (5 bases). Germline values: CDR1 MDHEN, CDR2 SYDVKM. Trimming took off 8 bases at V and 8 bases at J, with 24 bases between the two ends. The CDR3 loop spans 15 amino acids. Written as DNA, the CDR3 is TGTGCCAGCGAAGGTTCCAGGGTTCCCCTCCCGGGCTACACCTTC. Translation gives CASEGSRVPLPGYTF.

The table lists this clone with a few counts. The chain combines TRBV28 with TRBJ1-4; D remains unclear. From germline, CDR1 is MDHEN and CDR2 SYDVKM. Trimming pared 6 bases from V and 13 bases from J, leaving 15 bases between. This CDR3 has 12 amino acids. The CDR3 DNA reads TGTGCCAGCAGAGCTGGAGGTAGAGGACTGTTTTTT. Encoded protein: CASRAGGRGLFF.

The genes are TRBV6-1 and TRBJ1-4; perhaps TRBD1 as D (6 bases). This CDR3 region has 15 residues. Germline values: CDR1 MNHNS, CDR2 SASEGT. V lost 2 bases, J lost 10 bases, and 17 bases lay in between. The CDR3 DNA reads TGTGCCAGCAGTGAAAGTACAGGGCTTATTGGAAAACTGTTTTTT. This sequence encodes CASSESTGLIGKLFF.

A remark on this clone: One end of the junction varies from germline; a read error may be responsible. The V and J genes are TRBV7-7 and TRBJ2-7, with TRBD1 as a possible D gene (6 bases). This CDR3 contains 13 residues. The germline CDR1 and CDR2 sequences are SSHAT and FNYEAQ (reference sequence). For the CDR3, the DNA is TGTGCTAGCAGTCCAGACGCATTGGGACAACAGTACTTC. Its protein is CASSPDALGQQYF.